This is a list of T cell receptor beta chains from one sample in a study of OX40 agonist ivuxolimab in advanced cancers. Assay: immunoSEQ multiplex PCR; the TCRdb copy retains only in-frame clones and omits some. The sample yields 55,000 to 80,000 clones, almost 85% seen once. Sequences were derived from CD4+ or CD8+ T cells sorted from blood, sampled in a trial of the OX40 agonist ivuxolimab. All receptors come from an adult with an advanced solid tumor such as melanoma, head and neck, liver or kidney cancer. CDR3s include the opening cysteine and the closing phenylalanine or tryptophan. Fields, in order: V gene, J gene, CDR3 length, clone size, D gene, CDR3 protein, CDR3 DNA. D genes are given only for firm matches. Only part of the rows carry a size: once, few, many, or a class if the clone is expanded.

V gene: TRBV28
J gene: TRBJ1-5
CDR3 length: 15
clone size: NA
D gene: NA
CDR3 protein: CASSLSGRSNQPQHF
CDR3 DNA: TGTGCCAGCAGTTTATCCGGCAGGAGCAATCAGCCCCAGCATTTT

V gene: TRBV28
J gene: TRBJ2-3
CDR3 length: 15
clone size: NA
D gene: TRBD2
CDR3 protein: CASRRLAGSRDTQYF
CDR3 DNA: TGTGCCAGCAGGCGACTAGCGGGATCACGGGATACGCAGTATTTT

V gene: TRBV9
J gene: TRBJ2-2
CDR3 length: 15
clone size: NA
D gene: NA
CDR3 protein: CASSVGGRDSGELFF
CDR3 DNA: TGTGCCAGCAGCGTAGGCGGACGGGATTCAGGGGAGCTGTTTTTT

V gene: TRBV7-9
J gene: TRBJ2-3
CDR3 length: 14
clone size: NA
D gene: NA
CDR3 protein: CASSRDRVGGTQYF
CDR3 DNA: TGTGCCAGCAGCCGTGACAGGGTGGGGGGTACGCAGTATTTT

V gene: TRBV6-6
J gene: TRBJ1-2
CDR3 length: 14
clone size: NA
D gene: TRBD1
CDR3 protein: CATSGQGSPYGYTF
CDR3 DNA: TGTGCCACCTCCGGACAGGGCTCGCCCTATGGCTACACCTTC

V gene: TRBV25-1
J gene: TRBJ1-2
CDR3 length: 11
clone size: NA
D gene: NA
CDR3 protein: CASRQGYGYTF
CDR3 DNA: TGTGCCAGCAGGCAGGGGTATGGCTACACCTTC

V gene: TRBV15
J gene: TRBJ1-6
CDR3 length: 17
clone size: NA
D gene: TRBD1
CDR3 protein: CATSSSGTGAVNSPLHF
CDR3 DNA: TGTGCCACCAGCAGTTCCGGGACAGGGGCTGTGAATTCACCCCTCCACTTT

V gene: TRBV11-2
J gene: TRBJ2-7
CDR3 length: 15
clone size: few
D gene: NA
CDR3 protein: CASSLDWSAAGEQYF
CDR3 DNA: TGTGCCAGCAGCTTAGATTGGTCGGCGGCCGGCGAGCAGTACTTC

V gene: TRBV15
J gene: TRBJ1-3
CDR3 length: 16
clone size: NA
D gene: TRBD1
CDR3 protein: CATSRNPTGAGNTIYF
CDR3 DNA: TGTGCCACCAGCAGAAACCCGACAGGGGCTGGAAACACCATATATTTT

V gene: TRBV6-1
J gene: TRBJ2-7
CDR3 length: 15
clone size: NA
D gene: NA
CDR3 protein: CASSEFRLVNYEQYF
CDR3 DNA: TGTGCCAGCAGTGAATTTAGGCTAGTGAACTACGAGCAGTACTTC

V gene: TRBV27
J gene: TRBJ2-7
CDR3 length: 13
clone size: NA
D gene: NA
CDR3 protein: CATSHGGASEQYF
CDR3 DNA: TGTGCCACATCACATGGGGGGGCGAGCGAGCAGTACTTC

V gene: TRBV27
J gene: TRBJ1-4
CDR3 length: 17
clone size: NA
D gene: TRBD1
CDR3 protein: CASSSSRDSISYEKLFF
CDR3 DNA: TGTGCCAGCAGTTCGTCCCGGGACAGCATATCCTACGAAAAACTGTTTTTT

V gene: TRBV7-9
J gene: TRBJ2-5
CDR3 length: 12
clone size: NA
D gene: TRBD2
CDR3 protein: CASMRGQETQYF
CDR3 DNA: TGTGCCAGCATGCGGGGGCAAGAGACCCAGTACTTC

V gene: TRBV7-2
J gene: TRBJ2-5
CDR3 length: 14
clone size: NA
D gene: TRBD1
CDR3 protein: CASRYTGVSETQYF
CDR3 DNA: TGTGCCAGCAGATACACAGGGGTGTCGGAGACCCAGTACTTC